This TCR beta chain was observed in a study of vaccination effects on CD4 cells after COVID-19. The overall study: Two recovered convalescent patients were sampled 16 days and one week pre-vaccination.

Only one count was recorded for this clone. What it binds is not known. The assay was immunoSEQ multiplex PCR, and TCRdb's table has in-frame clones only and misses some. The sample shows 55,000 to 90,000 clones, over 60% of them seen only once. ViraFEST expansion of antigen-specific CD4+ T cells with viral peptide pools preceded sequencing. CD4+ T cell isolation took place after 10 days of culture. A positive SARS-CoV-2 PCR test fell between March and December 2020. Half-medium changes using IL-2 medium occurred on days 3 and 7. This CDR3 comprises 15 residues. From germline, CDR1 is SGHTA and CDR2 FQGNSA. V gave up 5 bases and J gave up 0 bases, with 14 bases separating them.

Sequences were derived from CD4+ T cells from PBMCs cultured with HIV peptides, sampled before COVID-19 vaccination. As for subset: HIV-1 Nef peptide pool negative control/reference culture. The clonotype was recovered from a human donor who had a prior SARS-CoV-2 infection. This sequence joins TRBV7-2 and TRBJ2-7, with D possibly being TRBD1 or TRBD2 (7 bases each). The CDR3 bases are TGTGCCAGCAGCCCAGGGGGGGGGCTCTCCTACGAGCAGTACTTC. Protein: CASSPGGGLSYEQYF.